This entry concerns a single TCR beta chain. These data come from a study of shared clonotypes between healthy human individuals. The germline gives CDR1 LGHNA, CDR2 YSLEER. Trimming pared 1 base from V and 11 bases from J, leaving 17 bases between. CDR3 length: 14 residues. TCRdb keeps only in-frame clones here, not all; method: immunoSEQ multiplex PCR. The sample yields 550,000 to 800,000 clones, around 90% seen once. The sequence was collected from a man between 18 and 29 years old in good health. Some clones in this sample may be carry-over from other donors' samples. The specimen was memory CD8+ T cells from PBMCs. The subset is: CD45RO+ cells pooled with CCR7-negative TemRA cells. The chain joins TRBV4-3 to TRBJ1-1; D gene unclear. The CDR3 DNA reads TGCGCCAGCAGCCAAGGCAGGACTGAAGTGAGGGCTTTCTTT. It translates to CASSQGRTEVRAFF.